The clone carrying this TCR beta chain was counted a single time. The sample belongs to a study of control samples from healthy donors and cancer patients. Trimming removed 2 bases from V and 2 bases from J, with 15 bases in between. The CDR3 totals 16 residues. Per germline, CDR1 SGHVS and CDR2 FQNEAQ. This table comes from immunoSEQ multiplex PCR, and its TCRdb copy is limited to in-frame clones, with some not included. The table includes approximately 100,000 clones, around 89% detected once. The sequence came from a man younger than 40 in good health. The sample consisted of blood. The chain combines TRBV7-8 with TRBJ1-2; a possible D gene is TRBD1 (5 bases). The CDR3 protein is CASSLQQVSANYGYTF. CDR3 bases: TGTGCCAGCAGCTTACAACAGGTCTCAGCCAACTATGGCTACACCTTC. The full variable domain, with the rest looked up from reference TRBV7-8 and TRBJ1-2, is GAGVSQSPRYKVAKRGQDVALRCDPISGHVSLFWYQQALGQGPEFLTYFQNEAQLDKSGLPSDRFFAERPEGSVSTLKIQRTQQEDSAVYLCASSLQQVSANYGYTFGSGTRLTVV.